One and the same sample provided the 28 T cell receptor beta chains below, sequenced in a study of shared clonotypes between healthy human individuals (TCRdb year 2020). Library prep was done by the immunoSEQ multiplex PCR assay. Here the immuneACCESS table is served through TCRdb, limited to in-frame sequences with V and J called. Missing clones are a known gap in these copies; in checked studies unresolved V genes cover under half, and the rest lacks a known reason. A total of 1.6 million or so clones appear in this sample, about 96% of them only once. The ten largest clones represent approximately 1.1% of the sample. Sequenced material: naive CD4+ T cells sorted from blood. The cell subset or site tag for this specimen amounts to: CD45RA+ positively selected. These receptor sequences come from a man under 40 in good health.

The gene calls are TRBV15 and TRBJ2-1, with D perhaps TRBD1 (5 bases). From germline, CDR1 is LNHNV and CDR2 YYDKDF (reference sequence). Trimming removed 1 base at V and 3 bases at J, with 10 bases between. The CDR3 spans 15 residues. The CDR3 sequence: CATSRGPRDYNEQFF. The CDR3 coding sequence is TGTGCCACCAGCAGAGGGCCCAGGGACTACAATGAGCAGTTCTTC.

CDR3 nucleotide sequence: TGCGCCAGCAGCTCGGGACTAGCGGGAGGACGCTCCTACGAGCAGTACTTC. Its protein product is CASSSGLAGGRSYEQYF. This chain joins TRBV5-1 and TRBJ2-7, with 15 bases fitting TRBD2. The junction had 4 bases not matched to a gene; V was cut back by 3 bases and J by 0 bases. The CDR3 covers 17 residues. Germline lookup yields CDR1 SGHRS and CDR2 YFSETQ.

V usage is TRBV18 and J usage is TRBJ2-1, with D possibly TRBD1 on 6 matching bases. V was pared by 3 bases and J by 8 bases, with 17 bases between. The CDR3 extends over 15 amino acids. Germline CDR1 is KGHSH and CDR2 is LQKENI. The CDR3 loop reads CASSPAPGVFDEQFF. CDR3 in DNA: TGTGCCAGCTCACCCGCACCAGGGGTATTCGATGAGCAGTTCTTC.

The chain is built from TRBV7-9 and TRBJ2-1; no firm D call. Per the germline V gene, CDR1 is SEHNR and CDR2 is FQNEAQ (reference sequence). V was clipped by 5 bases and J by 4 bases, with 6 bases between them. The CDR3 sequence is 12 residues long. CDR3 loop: CASSQEYNEQFF. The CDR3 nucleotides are TGTGCCAGCAGCCAGGAGTACAATGAGCAGTTCTTC. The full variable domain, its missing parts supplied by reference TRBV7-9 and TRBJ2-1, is DTGVSQNPRHKITKRGQNVTFRCDPISEHNRLYWYRQTLGQGPEFLTYFQNEAQLEKSRLLSDRFSAERPKGSFSTLEIQRTEQGDSAMYLCASSQEYNEQFFGPGTRLTVL.

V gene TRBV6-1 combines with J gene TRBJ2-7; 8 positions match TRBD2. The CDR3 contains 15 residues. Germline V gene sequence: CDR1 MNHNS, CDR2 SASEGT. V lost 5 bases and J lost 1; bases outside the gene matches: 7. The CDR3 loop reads CASSPWRGASYEQYF. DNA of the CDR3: TGTGCCAGCAGTCCCTGGCGGGGGGCTTCCTACGAGCAGTACTTC.

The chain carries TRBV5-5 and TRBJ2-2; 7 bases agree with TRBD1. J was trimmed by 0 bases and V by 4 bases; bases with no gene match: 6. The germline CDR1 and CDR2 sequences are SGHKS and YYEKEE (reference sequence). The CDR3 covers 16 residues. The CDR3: CASSRQGAANTGELFF. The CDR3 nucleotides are TGTGCCAGCAGCCGACAGGGAGCCGCGAACACCGGGGAGCTGTTTTTT.

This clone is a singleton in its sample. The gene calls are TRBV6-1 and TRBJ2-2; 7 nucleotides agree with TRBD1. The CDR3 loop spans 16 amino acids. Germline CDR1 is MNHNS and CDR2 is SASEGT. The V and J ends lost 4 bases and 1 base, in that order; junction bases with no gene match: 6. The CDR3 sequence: CASSARTGWNTGELFF. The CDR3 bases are TGTGCCAGCAGTGCCCGGACAGGCTGGAACACCGGGGAGCTGTTTTTT.

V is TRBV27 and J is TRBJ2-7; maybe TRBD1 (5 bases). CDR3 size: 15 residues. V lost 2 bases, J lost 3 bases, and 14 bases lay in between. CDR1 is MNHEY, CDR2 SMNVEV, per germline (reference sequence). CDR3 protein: CASSLIFGQNYEQYF. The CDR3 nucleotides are TGTGCCAGCAGTTTAATCTTCGGACAAAACTACGAGCAGTACTTC.

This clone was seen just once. In nucleotides, the CDR3 is TGTGCCACCAGCAGAGCAGGGAACGAGCAGTACTTC. Its protein product is CATSRAGNEQYF. The chain joins TRBV15 to TRBJ2-7; D might be TRBD1 (5 bases). The V end was cut by 1 base, the J end by 5 bases, with 6 bases between. The V gene's germline CDR1 is LNHNV and CDR2 YYDKDF (reference sequence). The CDR3 is 12 residues long.

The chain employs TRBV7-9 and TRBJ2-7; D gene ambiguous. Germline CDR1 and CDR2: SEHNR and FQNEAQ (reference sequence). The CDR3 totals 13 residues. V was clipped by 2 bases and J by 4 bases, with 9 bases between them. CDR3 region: CASSLTWGYEQYF. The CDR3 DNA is TGTGCCAGCAGCTTAACCTGGGGATACGAGCAGTACTTC.

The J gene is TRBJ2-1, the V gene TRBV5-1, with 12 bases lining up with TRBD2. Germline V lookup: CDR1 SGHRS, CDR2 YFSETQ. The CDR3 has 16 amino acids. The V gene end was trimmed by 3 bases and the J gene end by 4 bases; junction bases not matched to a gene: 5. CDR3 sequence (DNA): TGCGCCAGCAGCTCGACTAGCGGGGGACCATACAATGAGCAGTTCTTC. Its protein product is CASSSTSGGPYNEQFF.

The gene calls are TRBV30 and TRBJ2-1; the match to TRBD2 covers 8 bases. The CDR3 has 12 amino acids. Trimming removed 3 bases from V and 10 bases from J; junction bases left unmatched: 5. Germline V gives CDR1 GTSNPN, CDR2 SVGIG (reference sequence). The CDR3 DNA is TGTGCCTGGAGCGGGAGCGGGAGAGAGCAGTTCTTC. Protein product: CAWSGSGREQFF.

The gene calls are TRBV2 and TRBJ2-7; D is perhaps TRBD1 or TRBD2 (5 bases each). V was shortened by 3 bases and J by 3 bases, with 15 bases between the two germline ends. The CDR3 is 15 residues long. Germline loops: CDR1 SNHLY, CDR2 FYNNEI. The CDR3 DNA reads TGTGCCAGCAGTGACCGGGGCAGGGCAAACTACGAGCAGTACTTC. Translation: CASSDRGRANYEQYF.

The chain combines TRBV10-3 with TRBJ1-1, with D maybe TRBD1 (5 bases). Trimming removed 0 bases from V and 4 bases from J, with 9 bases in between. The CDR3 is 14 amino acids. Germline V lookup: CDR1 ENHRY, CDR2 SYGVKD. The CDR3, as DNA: TGTGCCATCAGTGAGTCGAGGGGAGGCACTGAAGCTTTCTTT. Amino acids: CAISESRGGTEAFF.

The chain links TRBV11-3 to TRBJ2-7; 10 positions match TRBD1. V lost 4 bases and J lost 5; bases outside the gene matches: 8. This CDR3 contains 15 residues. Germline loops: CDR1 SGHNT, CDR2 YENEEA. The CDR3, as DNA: TGTGCCAGCAGCTCAGCCGGGACAGGGGCTAACGAGCAGTACTTC. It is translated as CASSSAGTGANEQYF.

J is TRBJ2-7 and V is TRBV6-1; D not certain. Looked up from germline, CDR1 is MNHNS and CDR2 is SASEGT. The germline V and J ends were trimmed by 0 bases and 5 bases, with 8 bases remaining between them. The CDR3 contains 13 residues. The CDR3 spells CASSEAYIHEQYF. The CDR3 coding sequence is TGTGCCAGCAGTGAAGCTTATATTCACGAGCAGTACTTC.

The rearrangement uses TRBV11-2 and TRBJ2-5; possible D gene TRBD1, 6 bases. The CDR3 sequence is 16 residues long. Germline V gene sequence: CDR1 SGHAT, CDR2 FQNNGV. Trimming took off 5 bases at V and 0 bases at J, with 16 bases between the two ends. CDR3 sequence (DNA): TGTGCCAGCAGCACGAGGAGACAGGTGTACCAAGAGACCCAGTACTTC. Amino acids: CASSTRRQVYQETQYF.

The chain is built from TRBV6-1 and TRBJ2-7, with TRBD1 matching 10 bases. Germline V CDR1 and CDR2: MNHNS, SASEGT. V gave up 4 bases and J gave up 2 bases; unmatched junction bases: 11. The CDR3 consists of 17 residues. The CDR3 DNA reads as TGTGCCAGCAGTGTACTCCGGGACAGGGGTTATCCCTACGAGCAGTACTTC. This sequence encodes CASSVLRDRGYPYEQYF.

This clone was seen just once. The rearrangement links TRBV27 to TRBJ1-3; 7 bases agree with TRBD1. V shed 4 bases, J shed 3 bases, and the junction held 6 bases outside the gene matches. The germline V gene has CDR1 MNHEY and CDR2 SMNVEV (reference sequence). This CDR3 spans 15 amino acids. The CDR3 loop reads CASSSRGLIGNTIYF. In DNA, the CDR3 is TGTGCCAGCAGTTCGAGGGGGCTTATTGGAAACACCATATATTTT.

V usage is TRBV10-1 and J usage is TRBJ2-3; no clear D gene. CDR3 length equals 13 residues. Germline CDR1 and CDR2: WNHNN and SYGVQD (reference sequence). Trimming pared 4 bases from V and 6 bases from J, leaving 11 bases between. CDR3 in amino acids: CASSAALGDTQYF. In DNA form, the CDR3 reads TGCGCCAGCAGTGCAGCGTTGGGGGATACGCAGTATTTT.

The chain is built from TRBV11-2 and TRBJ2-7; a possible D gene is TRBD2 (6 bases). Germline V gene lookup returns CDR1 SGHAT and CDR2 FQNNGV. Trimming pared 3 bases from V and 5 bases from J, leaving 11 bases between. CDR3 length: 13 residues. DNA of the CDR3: TGTGCCAGCAGCTTCGAGTGGGAGGACGAGCAGTACTTC. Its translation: CASSFEWEDEQYF. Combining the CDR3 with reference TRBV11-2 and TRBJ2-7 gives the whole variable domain EAGVAQSPRYKIIEKRQSVAFWCNPISGHATLYWYQQILGQGPKLLIQFQNNGVVDDSQLPKDRFSAERLKGVDSTLKIQPAKLEDSAVYLCASSFEWEDEQYFGPGTRLTVT.

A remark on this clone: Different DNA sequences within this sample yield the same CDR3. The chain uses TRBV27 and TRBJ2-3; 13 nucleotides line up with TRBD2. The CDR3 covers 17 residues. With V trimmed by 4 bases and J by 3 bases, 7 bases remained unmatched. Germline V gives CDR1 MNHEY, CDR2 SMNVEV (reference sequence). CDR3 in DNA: TGTGCCAGCAGTTCCCGGACTAGCGGGAGTCGAACAGATACGCAGTATTTT. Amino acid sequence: CASSSRTSGSRTDTQYF.

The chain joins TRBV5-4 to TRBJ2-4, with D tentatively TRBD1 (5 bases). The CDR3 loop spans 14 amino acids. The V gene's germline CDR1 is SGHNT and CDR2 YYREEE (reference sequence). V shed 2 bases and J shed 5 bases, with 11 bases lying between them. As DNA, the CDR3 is TGTGCCAGCAGCTTTTGGCAGGGCCAAAACATTCAGTACTTC. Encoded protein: CASSFWQGQNIQYF.

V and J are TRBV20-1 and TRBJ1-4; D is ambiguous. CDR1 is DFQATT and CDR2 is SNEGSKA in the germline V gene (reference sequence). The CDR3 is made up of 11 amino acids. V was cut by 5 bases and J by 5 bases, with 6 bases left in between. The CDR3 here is CSAALNEKLFF. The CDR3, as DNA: TGCAGTGCTGCCCTAAATGAAAAACTGTTTTTT.

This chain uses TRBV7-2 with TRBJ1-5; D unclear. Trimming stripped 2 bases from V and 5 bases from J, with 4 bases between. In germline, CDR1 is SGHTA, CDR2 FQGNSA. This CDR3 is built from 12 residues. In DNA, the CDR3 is TGTGCCAGCAGCTTACTAGATCAGCCCCAGCATTTT. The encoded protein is CASSLLDQPQHF.

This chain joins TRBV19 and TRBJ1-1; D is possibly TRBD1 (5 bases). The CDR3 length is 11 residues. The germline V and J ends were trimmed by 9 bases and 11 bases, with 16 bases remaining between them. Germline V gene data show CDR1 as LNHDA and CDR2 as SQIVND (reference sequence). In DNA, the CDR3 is TGTGCCAGCCGGCGGGACTTGAAGGCTTTCTTT. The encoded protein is CASRRDLKAFF.

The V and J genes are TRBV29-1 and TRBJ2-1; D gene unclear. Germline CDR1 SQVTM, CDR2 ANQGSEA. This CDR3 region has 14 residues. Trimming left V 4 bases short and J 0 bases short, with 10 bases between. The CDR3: CSVGLLGSYNEQFF. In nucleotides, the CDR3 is TGCAGCGTTGGGCTCCTCGGCTCCTACAATGAGCAGTTCTTC.

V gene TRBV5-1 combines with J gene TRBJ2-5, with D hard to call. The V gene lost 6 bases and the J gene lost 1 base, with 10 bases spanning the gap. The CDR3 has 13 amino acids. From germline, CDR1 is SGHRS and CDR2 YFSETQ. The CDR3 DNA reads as TGCGCCAGCACCGTGATGGGCCAAGAGACCCAGTACTTC. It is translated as CASTVMGQETQYF.